A selection of T cell receptor beta chains follows, all from one sample in a study of Ad26.COV2.S vaccination and SARS-CoV-2 variants. The protocol was immunoSEQ multiplex PCR, while the TCRdb copy is restricted to in-frame clones and leaves out a portion. Among 430,000 or so clones listed, 90% were seen once. This specimen was peripheral blood, taken in a trial of Ad26.COV2.S vaccine versus placebo. These receptors were taken from a person between 18 and 59 years old who received the Ad26.COV2.S COVID-19 vaccine or a placebo. Each CDR3 is given with its conserved first and last residue. Fields, in order: CDR3 length, D gene, J gene, V gene, clone size, CDR3 DNA, CDR3 protein. The D gene is left open where the match is weak. The size of a clone is reported for some rows only, either as once, few or many, or as a class for expanded clones.

13	TRBD1	TRBJ2-5	TRBV29-1	-	TGCAGCGTTAAGGGACAGAGTAAAGAGACCCAGTACTTC	CSVKGQSKETQYF
13	-	TRBJ2-2	TRBV5-6	-	TGTGCCAGCAGCCGAGGCCGAACCGGGGAGCTGTTTTTT	CASSRGRTGELFF
13	TRBD2	TRBJ2-7	TRBV10-3	-	TGTGCCATCAGTGTCGGGGGGTCCTACGAGCAGTACTTC	CAISVGGSYEQYF
16	TRBD2	TRBJ2-2	TRBV7-2	-	TGTGCCAGCAGCTTAGGACTAGCGGGAGGCCCCGGGGAGCTGTTTTTT	CASSLGLAGGPGELFF
11	-	TRBJ2-7	TRBV6-2/TRBV6-3	-	TGTGCCAGCAGTTACTCGGACGAGCAGTACTTC	CASSYSDEQYF
13	-	TRBJ1-2	TRBV6-5	-	TGTGTTACAGAGGATATGACTAACTATGGCTACACCTTC	CVTEDMTNYGYTF
15	-	TRBJ1-3	TRBV3-1/TRBV3-2	-	TGTGCCAGCAGCCAAGATCTTGGTACTGGAAACACCATATATTTT	CASSQDLGTGNTIYF
15	TRBD1	TRBJ2-3	TRBV30	once	TGTGCCTGGAGTGTAGGGGGCGTGGCGACAGATACGCAGTATTTT	CAWSVGGVATDTQYF
13	TRBD1	TRBJ2-7	TRBV28	-	TGTGCCAGCACCCGGGACAGATACTACGAGCAGTACTTC	CASTRDRYYEQYF
13	TRBD1	TRBJ1-2	TRBV12-3/TRBV12-4	once	TGTGCCAGCAGTTTAGCGACAGGGGATGGCTACACCTTC	CASSLATGDGYTF
14	TRBD2	TRBJ2-5	TRBV5-4	-	TGTGCCAGCAGGGGAGGGAGTCGGAGAGAGACCCAGTACTTC	CASRGGSRRETQYF
15	-	TRBJ2-5	TRBV5-4	-	TGTGCCAGCAGCTTGGTAAAGGGAAGGTTGGAGACCCAGTACTTC	CASSLVKGRLETQYF
18	TRBD1	TRBJ2-3	TRBV11-2	-	TGTGCCAGCAGCCCCGGGACAGGGACCCTCTTGGGCACAGATACGCAGTATTTT	CASSPGTGTLLGTDTQYF
13	-	TRBJ2-7	TRBV6-5	-	TGTGCCAGCAGAAGGGGGTCCTCCTACGAGCAGTACTTC	CASRRGSSYEQYF
11	TRBD1	TRBJ1-2	TRBV30	-	TGTGCCTGGGCTGCCCCGGGACAGGCTCTCTTC	CAWAAPGQALF
18	-	TRBJ1-3	TRBV4-3	-	TGCGCCAGCAGCCAAGTCGTAGCTGGGGGGGCACTTGGAAACACCATATATTTT	CASSQVVAGGALGNTIYF
14	-	TRBJ1-1	TRBV6-6	-	TGTGCCAGCAGTTACTCCAGTCTGGGCACTGAAGCTTTCTTT	CASSYSSLGTEAFF
15	-	TRBJ1-1	TRBV28	-	TGTGCCAGCAGTTCCTTGTACAGGGAAAGCACTGAAGCTTTCTTT	CASSSLYRESTEAFF
17	TRBD2	TRBJ2-3	TRBV2	-	TGTGCCAGCTGTAGCGGGAGGGCCTATCCTAGCACAGATACGCAGTATTTT	CASCSGRAYPSTDTQYF
14	-	TRBJ1-1	TRBV11-1	-	TGTGCCAGCACCAACGGGGACACGAACACTGAAGCTTTCTTT	CASTNGDTNTEAFF
12	-	TRBJ1-5	TRBV18	-	TGTGCCAGCTCACCAGATGATCAGCCCCAGCATTTT	CASSPDDQPQHF
14	TRBD1	TRBJ2-4	TRBV20-1	-	TGCAGTGCTAGTTCGGGGACAGGGGGTCGTGGTCAGTACTTC	CSASSGTGGRGQYF
15	TRBD2	TRBJ2-1	TRBV2	-	TGTGCCAGCAGTGTGACTAGCGGGAGCTACAATGAGCAGTTCTTC	CASSVTSGSYNEQFF
14	-	TRBJ2-1	TRBV3-1/TRBV3-2	-	TGTGCCAGCAGCCTAGTTTGGGGGCGGGTCCCGGAGTTCTTC	CASSLVWGRVPEFF
12	-	TRBJ1-2	TRBV5-1	-	TGCGCCAGCAGCTTGTTATTTGATGGCTACACCTTC	CASSLLFDGYTF
15	-	TRBJ2-2	TRBV19	-	TGTGCCAGCCAACAGACAGAGTCGAACACCGGGGAGCTGTTTTTT	CASQQTESNTGELFF
17	TRBD1	TRBJ1-4	TRBV4-3	-	TGCGCCAGCAGCCAAGATGGGATTGGGACAGAACCGGAAAAACTGTTTTTT	CASSQDGIGTEPEKLFF
14	-	TRBJ1-3	TRBV4-3	-	TGCGCCAGCAGCCAAGGCGCCGCTGGAAACACCATATATTTT	CASSQGAAGNTIYF
14	TRBD1	TRBJ2-7	TRBV7-6	-	TGTGCCAGCAGCATGGGACAGGACGCCTACGAGCAGTACTTC	CASSMGQDAYEQYF
16	TRBD2	TRBJ2-7	TRBV5-1	-	TGCGCCAGCAGCTTGGCCCAGCGGGAGGACTCCTACGAGCAGTACTTC	CASSLAQREDSYEQYF
15	TRBD2	TRBJ2-1	TRBV15	-	TGTGCCACCAGCACTAGCGGGAGCTCCTACAATGAGCAGTTCTTC	CATSTSGSSYNEQFF
15	-	TRBJ2-3	TRBV5-4	-	TGTGCCAGCAGCTTTGGTAGCGGTAGCACAGATACGCAGTATTTT	CASSFGSGSTDTQYF
13	-	TRBJ1-1	TRBV5-1	-	TGCGCCAGCAGCGCCACACCGGCCACTGAAGCTTTCTTT	CASSATPATEAFF
15	-	TRBJ2-7	TRBV21-1	-	TGTGCCAGCACCAATCCGGGACACCAGAATTACGAGCAGTACTTC	CASTNPGHQNYEQYF
16	-	TRBJ1-4	TRBV11-2	-	TGTGCCAGCAGCTTCAGGGTCGCTGCGACTAATGAAAAACTGTTTTTT	CASSFRVAATNEKLFF
18	TRBD2	TRBJ2-1	TRBV9	-	TGTGCCAGCAGCGTAGATCGGAGCGGGAGCAGGGACCCCAATGAGCAGTTCTTC	CASSVDRSGSRDPNEQFF
15	-	TRBJ2-5	TRBV24-1	few	TGTGCCACCAGTGGGGGGGCAGGGGACCAAGAGACCCAGTACTTC	CATSGGAGDQETQYF
16	TRBD2	TRBJ2-7	TRBV11-2	-	TGTGCCAGCAGCTTAGGTAGGACTAGCGCGTCCTACGAGCAGTACTTC	CASSLGRTSASYEQYF
11	-	TRBJ2-3	TRBV12-5	-	TGTGCTAGTCTGCTAGGTAATACGCAGTATTTT	CASLLGNTQYF